This T cell receptor beta chain was retrieved from a study of Graves' ophthalmopathy and Graves' hyperthyroidism. CDR1 is KGHSH and CDR2 is LQKENI in the germline V gene. The V end lost 0 bases, the J end lost 4 bases, and 6 bases lay between the germline ends. The CDR3 extends over 13 amino acids. The authors amplified TCR beta CDR3 regions, and they did so from RNA transcripts for repertoire sequencing. An opening RT-PCR round employed HTBI primers and preceded a second-round multiplex PCR. From the multiplex PCR reads, TCRdb called clonotypes with MiXCR, one entry per CDR3 protein. The table includes hundreds of thousands of distinct CDR3 sequences, around 42% detected once.

The TCR comes from an adult man with Graves' ophthalmopathy. The sequenced sample consisted of peripheral blood. The chain uses TRBV18 and TRBJ1-2; no reliable D call. The CDR3 DNA is TGTGCCAGCTCACCACCCGTGATCTATGGCTACACCTTC. It translates to CASSPPVIYGYTF. Full variable domain (remainder filled in from reference TRBV18 and TRBJ1-2): NAGVMQNPRHLVRRRGQEARLRCSPMKGHSHVYWYRQLPEEGLKFMVYLQKENIIDESGMPKERFSAEFPKEGPSILRIQQVVRGDSAAYFCASSPPVIYGYTFGSGTRLTVV.